The 21 T cell receptor beta chains below all came from one sample that was sequenced in a study of blood T cell repertoires in COVID-19. The assay was immunoSEQ multiplex PCR, and TCRdb's table has in-frame clones only and misses some. The sample includes about 200,000 clones, roughly 83% of them seen just once. The specimen was peripheral blood. The receptors originated from a man in his forties with acute or convalescent COVID-19.

The chain employs TRBV5-6 and TRBJ2-5; maybe TRBD2 (6 bases). V was trimmed by 3 bases and J by 4 bases, leaving 19 bases between them. Germline CDR1 SGHDT, CDR2 YYEEEE. This CDR3 comprises 16 residues. CDR3 in amino acids: CASSWTQEGWLETQYF. The CDR3 coding sequence is TGTGCCAGCAGCTGGACACAGGAGGGGTGGTTAGAGACCCAGTACTTC.

Concerning this clone itself: Germline is not matched at one junction end, which may reflect a read error. The CDR3 DNA follows: TGTGCCAGCAGCTTTAGGACTAGCGGAAGAAGAGAGGCCCAGTACTTC. This sequence encodes CASSFRTSGRREAQYF. The V and J genes are TRBV7-8 and TRBJ2-5, with 10 bases lining up with TRBD2. This CDR3 is 16 amino acids long. Germline V gives CDR1 SGHVS, CDR2 FQNEAQ.

The chain joins TRBV5-6 to TRBJ2-7; D ambiguous. The germline V gene has CDR1 SGHDT and CDR2 YYEEEE. The V gene lost 1 base and the J gene lost 2 bases, with 7 bases spanning the gap. The CDR3 contains 13 residues. For the CDR3, the DNA is TGTGCCAGCAGCTTGTCGAGTGCCTACGAGCAGTACTTC. Its translation is CASSLSSAYEQYF.

The V and J genes are TRBV6-1 and TRBJ1-5; weak D call: TRBD1 (5 bases). V lost 3 bases and J 2 bases, leaving 14 bases between the germline ends. The CDR3 totals 16 residues. CDR1 and CDR2 from the germline V gene are MNHNS and SASEGT. CDR3 bases: TGTGCCAGCAGTGACCGGAGGGGCGGTGGCAATCAGCCCCAGCATTTT. This sequence encodes CASSDRRGGGNQPQHF.

The chain combines TRBV30 with TRBJ1-6; D may be TRBD1 (6 bases). The CDR3 consists of 19 residues. The germline V and J ends were trimmed by 1 base and 1 base, with 20 bases remaining between them. Per the germline V gene, CDR1 is GTSNPN and CDR2 is SVGIG (reference sequence). The CDR3 loop is CAWSDTRGTLGSYNSPLHF. Here the CDR3 DNA reads TGTGCCTGGAGTGATACGAGGGGGACCCTGGGGTCCTATAATTCACCCCTCCACTTT.

Only a few counts were recorded for this clone. The V and J genes are TRBV6-5 and TRBJ1-6; unclear D gene. Per the germline V gene, CDR1 is MNHEY and CDR2 is SVGAGI. The CDR3 contains 15 residues. Trimming left V 2 bases short and J 11 bases short, with 16 bases between. CDR3 loop: CASSYDDPEGTPLHF. The CDR3 DNA sequence: TGTGCCAGCAGTTACGATGACCCGGAGGGTACACCCCTCCACTTT.

This rearrangement joins TRBV5-6 to TRBJ2-7; TRBD2 is a possible D gene (5 bases). Germline V CDR1 and CDR2: SGHDT, YYEEEE. Trimming took 1 base from V and 2 from J, leaving 16 bases between them. The length of the CDR3 is 16 residues. This chain's CDR3 is CASSLFLHGVTYEQYF. DNA of the CDR3: TGTGCCAGCAGCTTGTTTCTTCACGGGGTGACCTACGAGCAGTACTTC.

CDR3 residues: CASSLAGGTGELFF. CDR3 sequence (DNA): TGTGCCAGCAGCCTAGCGGGAGGGACCGGGGAGCTGTTTTTT. V and J are TRBV3-1 (or the pseudogene TRBV3-2) and TRBJ2-2; 11 bases are a match to TRBD2. The CDR3 sequence is 14 residues long. The germline CDR1 and CDR2 sequences are LGHDT and YNNKEL (reference sequence). Trimming at V came to 4 bases and at J to 5 bases, leaving 0 bases not matched to a gene.

The chain combines TRBV12-3 or TRBV12-4 with TRBJ2-5; TRBD2 might be the D (6 bases). V gave up 6 bases and J gave up 10 bases, with 15 bases separating them. The CDR3 is 12 residues long. In nucleotides, the CDR3 is TGTGCCAGCAGCCCGGGGGTGTGGAGCCAGTACTTC. It yields the protein CASSPGVWSQYF.

This clone showed up just once. The chain combines TRBV9 with TRBJ2-3, with TRBD2 matching 8 bases. Germline V gene sequence: CDR1 SGDLS, CDR2 YYNGEE. There are 15 residues in the CDR3. The V and J ends lost 4 bases and 5 bases, in that order; junction bases with no gene match: 9. The chain's CDR3 is CASSPQGLAGDTQYF. CDR3 bases: TGTGCCAGCAGCCCACAAGGCCTAGCGGGAGATACGCAGTATTTT.

The chain carries TRBV6-1 and TRBJ1-2, with a weak D call TRBD1 (6 bases). This CDR3 region has 13 residues. V lost 6 bases, J lost 6 bases, and 14 bases lay in between. Germline V gene data show CDR1 as MNHNS and CDR2 as SASEGT. Written as DNA, the CDR3 is TGTGCCAGCAGATCCGACAGGTTTAATGGCTACACCTTC. Translated, it gives CASRSDRFNGYTF.

The chain uses TRBV4-2 and TRBJ1-2; D is undetermined. This CDR3 has 12 residues. CDR1 is LGHNA, CDR2 YNFKEQ, per germline. Trimming removed 0 bases from V and 14 bases from J, with 13 bases in between. The DNA of the CDR3 is TGTGCCAGCAGCCAAGATCAACTGCCCAGGACCTTC. It yields the protein CASSQDQLPRTF.

The V gene is TRBV10-3, the J gene TRBJ1-1; D call uncertain. Germline V gene sequence: CDR1 ENHRY, CDR2 SYGVKD. The CDR3 spans 16 residues. The V end lost 2 bases, the J end lost 2 bases, and 15 bases lay between the germline ends. The CDR3 DNA sequence: TGTGCCATCAGTGAGCCCCACCTTACACCAAACACTGAAGCTTTCTTT. It yields the protein CAISEPHLTPNTEAFF.

The rearrangement uses TRBV7-2 and TRBJ2-5, with 12 bases matching TRBD2. The CDR3 covers 19 residues. The ends lost 3 bases at V and 5 bases at J; junction bases unmatched: 16. Germline loops: CDR1 SGHTA, CDR2 FQGNSA. Written as DNA, the CDR3 is TGTGCCAGCAGCTTTTCCCACCTGACTAGCGGGAGAAGGGAGGAGACCCAGTACTTC. The encoded protein is CASSFSHLTSGRREETQYF. Full variable domain (remainder filled in from reference TRBV7-2 and TRBJ2-5): GAGVSQSPSNKVTEKGKDVELRCDPISGHTALYWYRQSLGQGLEFLIYFQGNSAPDKSGLPSDRFSAERTGGSVSTLTIQRTQQEDSAVYLCASSFSHLTSGRREETQYFGPGTRLLVL.

This clone was seen a single time. The chain uses TRBV5-5 and TRBJ2-1, with TRBD1 as a possible D gene (6 bases). CDR1 and CDR2 (germline): SGHKS, YYEKEE (reference sequence). The CDR3 has 13 residues. The germline V and J ends were trimmed by 4 bases and 5 bases, with 10 bases remaining between them. The CDR3 here is CASSPDSDNEQFF. The CDR3 DNA follows: TGTGCCAGCAGCCCGGACAGTGACAATGAGCAGTTCTTC.

The gene calls are TRBV6-6 and TRBJ1-1; 8 bases fit TRBD1. Looked up from germline, CDR1 is MNHNY and CDR2 is SVGAGI (reference sequence). The CDR3 totals 14 residues. J was trimmed by 5 bases and V by 5 bases; bases with no gene match: 7. The CDR3 nucleotides are TGTGCCAGCAGTAATGGACAGGGAAGGACTGAAGCTTTCTTT. As protein: CASSNGQGRTEAFF.

The chain combines TRBV7-9 with TRBJ2-3; 11 bases are a match to TRBD2. This CDR3 is 15 amino acids long. CDR1 SEHNR and CDR2 FQNEAQ come from the germline V gene (reference sequence). V was clipped by 5 bases and J by 5 bases; unmatched bases: 6. The CDR3 here is CASSRLAGRGDTQYF. The CDR3, as DNA: TGTGCCAGCAGCAGACTAGCGGGGCGGGGAGATACGCAGTATTTT.

The rearrangement joins TRBV7-2 to TRBJ1-1; D is possibly TRBD1 (6 bases). CDR3 size: 15 residues. V gave up 3 bases and J gave up 4 bases, with 15 bases separating them. Germline values: CDR1 SGHTA, CDR2 FQGNSA. Here the CDR3 reads CASSFGGALSTEAFF. Written as DNA, the CDR3 is TGTGCCAGCAGCTTTGGGGGGGCGCTGAGCACTGAAGCTTTCTTT.

This chain joins TRBV5-1 and TRBJ2-3, with D perhaps TRBD1 (5 bases). CDR3 length equals 14 residues. Germline CDR1 SGHRS, CDR2 YFSETQ. Trimming cost V 2 bases and J 3 bases, with 10 bases left between them. The CDR3 nucleotides are TGCGCCAGCAGCTTAGGATCAGGGACAGATACGCAGTATTTT. Protein product: CASSLGSGTDTQYF.

The V call is TRBV4-1, the J call TRBJ2-1; a weak D match, TRBD2 (6 bases). Germline V gene sequence: CDR1 MGHRA, CDR2 YSYEKL. The length of the CDR3 is 16 residues. Trimming left V 1 base short and J 6 bases short, with 16 bases between. This CDR3 reads CASSQGWTGLFNEQFF. The CDR3 nucleotides are TGCGCCAGCAGCCAAGGTTGGACGGGACTCTTCAATGAGCAGTTCTTC.

Here the CDR3 DNA reads TGTGCCAGCAGCTTGGAAGGGGCAAGTAGGAACACCATATATTTT. Translation: CASSLEGASRNTIYF. The chain uses TRBV7-2 and TRBJ1-3, with a possible D match to TRBD1 (5 bases). The CDR3 has 15 amino acids. V lost 3 bases to trimming and J lost 7 bases, with 16 bases between them. Germline lookup yields CDR1 SGHTA and CDR2 FQGNSA.